A selection of T cell receptor beta chains follows, all from one sample in a study of T cells in Graves' hyperthyroidism and ophthalmopathy. TCRdb itself ran the multiplex PCR reads through MiXCR, one entry per CDR3 protein. The sample records around 580,000 distinct CDR3 sequences, around 17% being singletons. Sequences were obtained from blood. These receptors all stem from a young woman with Graves' hyperthyroidism. Each CDR3 is given without its conserved first and last residue. Fields, in order: J gene, V gene, CDR3 protein.

J: TRBJ2-2
V: TRBV6-5
CDR3: ASSYSWGDTGELF

J: TRBJ2-2
V: TRBV6-1
CDR3: ASSWDHNTGELF

J: TRBJ1-1
V: TRBV28
CDR3: ASSSETEAF

J: TRBJ1-1
V: TRBV13
CDR3: ASSLTPGIKNTEAF

J: TRBJ2-3
V: TRBV5-6
CDR3: ASSLVAGGSTDTQY

J: TRBJ2-1
V: TRBV7-9
CDR3: ASSLGGGGSYNEQF

J: TRBJ2-3
V: TRBV28
CDR3: ASSFFPGRDTQY

J: TRBJ2-7
V: TRBV7-9
CDR3: ASSLSGGPSYEQY

J: TRBJ2-5
V: TRBV6-2/TRBV6-3
CDR3: ASRASGGKETQY

J: TRBJ2-3
V: TRBV18
CDR3: ASSLTSGGPDTQY

J: TRBJ2-6
V: TRBV28
CDR3: ASRVTSGSGANVLT

J: TRBJ2-1
V: TRBV6-1
CDR3: ASSEAGASYNEQF

J: TRBJ2-1
V: TRBV4-3
CDR3: ASSRTSGGLYEQF

J: TRBJ1-6
V: TRBV12-3/TRBV12-4
CDR3: ASSLGGTATLH

J: TRBJ1-4
V: TRBV30
CDR3: ACIGGASEKLF

J: TRBJ2-3
V: TRBV28
CDR3: ASSTSGRSTDTQY

J: TRBJ1-3
V: TRBV7-9
CDR3: ASSLGTGDGNTIY

J: TRBJ2-3
V: TRBV6-4
CDR3: ASSPSDRDTDTQY

J: TRBJ2-1
V: TRBV5-1
CDR3: ASSKDPINNEQF

J: TRBJ2-7
V: TRBV2
CDR3: ASSERGSYEQY

J: TRBJ2-1
V: TRBV19
CDR3: ASSARVWRGGLNEQF

J: TRBJ2-5
V: TRBV28
CDR3: ASSQGNTYQETQY

J: TRBJ2-7
V: TRBV5-1
CDR3: ASSWPTGQGTNEQY

J: TRBJ2-3
V: TRBV12-3/TRBV12-4
CDR3: ASSPRTGRTDTQY

J: TRBJ2-7
V: TRBV20-1
CDR3: SARGTSTYEQY

J: TRBJ2-1
V: TRBV24-1
CDR3: ATSDEQGIWSYNEQF

J: TRBJ2-7
V: TRBV20-1
CDR3: SARDPRSGDSYEQY

J: TRBJ2-7
V: TRBV5-1
CDR3: ASSPTKALYEQY

J: TRBJ2-7
V: TRBV12-3/TRBV12-4
CDR3: ASSLTSGTGHYEQY

J: TRBJ2-3
V: TRBV5-1
CDR3: ASSFITDSTDTQY

J: TRBJ2-5
V: TRBV6-1
CDR3: ASSPTVEETQY

J: TRBJ1-5
V: TRBV20-1
CDR3: SARGTGIPDQPQH

J: TRBJ2-5
V: TRBV3-1
CDR3: ASSLDGTPV

J: TRBJ2-7
V: TRBV27
CDR3: ASSLSPTPGHEQY

J: TRBJ2-7
V: TRBV7-9
CDR3: ASSLARDSYEQY

J: TRBJ1-2
V: TRBV10-3
CDR3: AISDSTGGAQYYGYT

J: TRBJ1-5
V: TRBV12-3/TRBV12-4
CDR3: ASSFVTGGQPQH